The 30 T cell receptor beta chains presented below share a single source sample, sequenced in a study of blood T cell repertoires in COVID-19. The method was immunoSEQ multiplex PCR; TCRdb's version includes in-frame clones alone and lacks a portion of them. The sample carries roughly 100,000 clones, around 87% recorded once. Sequenced input: peripheral blood. These receptors were taken from a woman between 50 and 59 years old with COVID-19, enrolled during active disease.

This chain uses TRBV27 with TRBJ2-7; D not resolved. The CDR3 contains 13 residues. V was trimmed by 5 bases and J by 7 bases, leaving 15 bases between them. Germline CDR1 and CDR2: MNHEY and SMNVEV (reference sequence). DNA for the CDR3: TGTGCCAGCAGTGCCAGATCCCCTTTGGAGCAGTACTTC. Protein product: CASSARSPLEQYF.

The chain uses TRBV7-2 and TRBJ2-5; D is perhaps TRBD1 (5 bases). CDR1 is SGHTA, CDR2 FQGNSA, per germline. The CDR3 loop spans 14 amino acids. V gave up 3 bases and J gave up 1 base, with 9 bases separating them. CDR3 sequence reads: CASSFSGLQETQYF. In DNA form, the CDR3 reads TGTGCCAGCAGCTTTTCAGGGCTCCAAGAGACCCAGTACTTC.

This clone was counted between two and nine times. The CDR3 region is CAWGARGTYEQYF. Here the CDR3 DNA reads TGTGCGTGGGGTGCTCGGGGGACCTACGAGCAGTACTTC. The chain combines TRBV5-3 with TRBJ2-7, with D perhaps TRBD2 (6 bases). TRBV5-3 is given ORF status, its function remaining uncertain. The CDR3 sequence is 13 residues long.

About this clone itself: The sample contains more than one DNA sequence encoding this CDR3. The rearrangement joins TRBV30 to TRBJ1-2; the match to TRBD1 covers 7 bases. The V gene's germline CDR1 is GTSNPN and CDR2 SVGIG (reference sequence). Trimming cost V 2 bases and J 4 bases; bases outside gene matches: 4. The CDR3 has 13 residues. The CDR3, as DNA: TGTGCCTGGAGTCGGGACAGACCCTATGGCTACACCTTC. This encodes CAWSRDRPYGYTF.

The table lists this clone with a count of one. V and J are TRBV7-6 and TRBJ2-2, with 7 bases lining up with TRBD1. This CDR3 has 14 residues. J gave up 8 bases and V 3 bases, and 6 bases lay outside the gene matches. Per germline, CDR1 SGHVS and CDR2 FNYEAQ. The CDR3 coding sequence is TGTGCCAGCAGCTTGTGGACAGGTCGTGGGGAGCTGTTTTTT. Its translation is CASSLWTGRGELFF.

This clone was seen only once. The chain carries TRBV28 and TRBJ2-3, with 8 bases aligning to TRBD2. The CDR3 spans 17 residues. V shed 3 bases and J 0 bases; nucleotides not matched to a gene: 8. Germline CDR1 MDHEN, CDR2 SYDVKM. CDR3 nucleotide sequence: TGTGCCAGCAGTTTTCTCTTAGCGGGGTTTAGCACAGATACGCAGTATTTT. It is translated as CASSFLLAGFSTDTQYF.

The chain has TRBV6-5 and TRBJ1-2, with D tentatively TRBD1 (5 bases). CDR3 length: 15 amino acids. Germline V gene lookup returns CDR1 MNHEY and CDR2 SVGAGI. The V and J ends lost 5 bases and 0 bases respectively, with 13 bases between them. In DNA form, the CDR3 reads TGTGCCAGCAGTAGGGCGGGACCTTCTAACTATGGCTACACCTTC. Its protein is CASSRAGPSNYGYTF.

In DNA, the CDR3 is TGTGCCAGCAGCTCCCAAACTAGCGGGGGAGAGACCCAGTACTTC. Translated, it gives CASSSQTSGGETQYF. V usage is TRBV11-3 and J usage is TRBJ2-5; the match to TRBD2 covers 11 bases. V lost 4 bases to trimming and J lost 4 bases; unmatched junction nucleotides: 5. The CDR3 loop spans 15 amino acids. Germline V gives CDR1 SGHNT, CDR2 YENEEA.

The CDR3 DNA sequence: TGCAGCGCTATTCGGACTAGCGGGGTCGATGAGCAGTTCTTC. This gives the protein CSAIRTSGVDEQFF. This sequence joins TRBV29-1 and TRBJ2-1, with 12 bases fitting TRBD2. CDR3 length equals 14 residues. The trim removed 7 bases at V and 8 bases at J, leaving 9 bases unmatched. Germline V lookup: CDR1 SQVTM, CDR2 ANQGSEA.

V is TRBV11-2 and J is TRBJ2-7; D might be TRBD2 (5 bases). In germline, CDR1 is SGHAT, CDR2 FQNNGV. Between the trimmed V and J ends, which lost 3 bases and 4 bases, there was a span of 16 bases. This CDR3 contains 15 residues. The CDR3 DNA reads TGTGCCAGCAGCTTTAGCACTCGGGGAGAATACGAGCAGTACTTC. This encodes CASSFSTRGEYEQYF.

The rearrangement links TRBV6-2 or TRBV6-3 to TRBJ2-2, with D hard to call. This CDR3 spans 13 amino acids. Trimming left V 5 bases short and J 4 bases short, with 8 bases between. Looked up from germline, CDR1 is MNHEY and CDR2 is SVGEGT. The CDR3, as DNA: TGTGCCAGCAGTACCGACATCACCGGGGAGCTGTTTTTT. This sequence encodes CASSTDITGELFF.

The table lists this clone with a count of one. This chain uses TRBV18 with TRBJ1-2; 7 bases match TRBD1. The CDR3 runs to 14 residues. Germline assignment: CDR1 KGHSH and CDR2 LQKENI. J was trimmed by 7 bases and V by 3 bases; bases with no gene match: 8. The DNA of the CDR3 is TGTGCCAGCTCACCCTCTTCGGACAGGCCTGGCTACACCTTC. It translates to CASSPSSDRPGYTF.

V gene TRBV12-3 or TRBV12-4 combines with J gene TRBJ1-2; 8 bases match TRBD1. CDR3 size: 13 residues. V lost 4 bases to trimming and J lost 8 bases; unmatched junction nucleotides: 6. CDR3: CASSSDRARGYTF. Here the CDR3 DNA reads TGTGCCAGCAGTTCGGACAGGGCGAGGGGCTACACCTTC.

In its sample, this clone was seen a few times. The chain employs TRBV5-4 and TRBJ2-2; maybe TRBD1 (5 bases). The germline V gene has CDR1 SGHNT and CDR2 YYREEE (reference sequence). With 3 bases removed from V and 1 base from J, the gap between germline ends came to 19 bases. CDR3 length equals 18 residues. The CDR3 loop is CASSYSPAGFWNTGELFF. The CDR3 DNA is TGTGCCAGCAGCTACTCCCCCGCAGGGTTCTGGAACACCGGGGAGCTGTTTTTT.

The rearrangement uses TRBV11-2 and TRBJ2-7, with TRBD1 matching 9 bases. Looked up from germline, CDR1 is SGHAT and CDR2 is FQNNGV. J gave up 0 bases and V 4 bases, and 10 bases lay outside the gene matches. The CDR3 runs to 17 residues. CDR3 protein: CASSSNRGPSSSYEQYF. In DNA, the CDR3 is TGTGCCAGCAGCTCAAACAGGGGGCCCTCTTCCTCCTACGAGCAGTACTTC.

The rearrangement links TRBV19 to TRBJ2-5; no firm D call. The CDR3 sequence is 14 residues long. V was trimmed by 5 bases and J by 0 bases, leaving 10 bases between them. Germline CDR1 is LNHDA and CDR2 is SQIVND (reference sequence). Here the CDR3 reads CASSPFSNQETQYF. The CDR3 DNA sequence: TGTGCCAGTAGTCCCTTTAGCAACCAAGAGACCCAGTACTTC.

The chain carries TRBV9 and TRBJ2-5, with 7 bases aligning to TRBD1. The CDR3 is made up of 14 amino acids. The ends lost 4 bases at V and 3 bases at J; junction bases unmatched: 6. The germline gives CDR1 SGDLS, CDR2 YYNGEE. The CDR3: CASSHGTAKETQYF. CDR3 in DNA: TGTGCCAGCAGCCACGGGACAGCTAAAGAGACCCAGTACTTC.

The J gene is TRBJ2-7, the V gene TRBV28; D gene ambiguous. CDR1 is MDHEN, CDR2 SYDVKM, per germline. This CDR3 region has 13 residues. Deletions cut 1 base from V and 9 bases from J, with 13 bases between. The CDR3 loop is CASSLLTGTRQYF. In DNA, the CDR3 is TGTGCCAGCAGTTTATTGACGGGTACGAGGCAGTACTTC.

The rearrangement joins TRBV4-3 to TRBJ1-2; 8 bases match TRBD1. The CDR3 contains 16 residues. V gave up 0 bases and J gave up 7 bases; unmatched junction bases: 10. Germline lookup yields CDR1 LGHNA and CDR2 YSLEER. CDR3 DNA: TGCGCCAGCAGCCAAGATGCGGTCCCAGGGGGCTTTGGCTACACCTTC. This sequence encodes CASSQDAVPGGFGYTF.

The chain links TRBV2 to TRBJ1-1; D uncertain. The CDR3 length is 15 residues. The germline gives CDR1 SNHLY, CDR2 FYNNEI. The V gene lost 4 bases and the J gene lost 7 bases, with 19 bases spanning the gap. The CDR3 is CASSATAWVESEAFF. The CDR3 DNA follows: TGTGCCAGCAGTGCAACAGCCTGGGTTGAAAGTGAAGCTTTCTTT.

This chain uses TRBV6-5 with TRBJ1-5; 11 bases map to TRBD1. The germline gives CDR1 MNHEY, CDR2 SVGAGI. This CDR3 region has 14 residues. V shed 5 bases and J 6 bases; nucleotides not matched to a gene: 3. CDR3 loop: CASSPGQGAQPQHF. CDR3 in DNA: TGTGCCAGCAGTCCAGGACAGGGGGCTCAGCCCCAGCATTTT.

The CDR3: CASRRGSGSEQYF. The CDR3 DNA follows: TGTGCCAGCAGGCGGGGTAGCGGGAGCGAGCAGTACTTC. The genes are TRBV12-3 or TRBV12-4 and TRBJ2-7; the match to TRBD2 covers 9 bases. CDR3 length: 13 amino acids. Trimming cost V 6 bases and J 6 bases; bases outside gene matches: 6.

The chain has TRBV29-1 and TRBJ2-3; D perhaps matches TRBD2 (5 bases). The CDR3 runs to 14 residues. Per germline, CDR1 SQVTM and CDR2 ANQGSEA. In DNA, the CDR3 is TGCACCCTTGTGAGGCAGGACTTCACAGATACGCAGTATTTT. Translated, it gives CTLVRQDFTDTQYF.

The chain couples TRBV7-9 to TRBJ2-3; D is perhaps TRBD2 (6 bases). The CDR3 has 12 amino acids. Germline V CDR1 and CDR2: SEHNR, FQNEAQ (reference sequence). The ends were cut back, 7 bases at V and 6 bases at J, with 11 bases in the middle. Here the CDR3 DNA reads TGTGCCAGCACCGGAGGGGCGGATACGCAGTATTTT. Encoded protein: CASTGGADTQYF.

The CDR3 sequence: CASRLAGINTGELFF. The DNA for the CDR3 is TGTGCCAGCCGACTAGCGGGGATAAACACCGGGGAGCTGTTTTTT. The gene calls are TRBV3-1 (or the pseudogene TRBV3-2) and TRBJ2-2, with TRBD2 identical over 11 bases. V was clipped by 8 bases and J by 2 bases; unmatched bases: 4. The CDR3 runs 15 residues. The germline CDR1 and CDR2 sequences are LGHDT and YNNKEL (reference sequence).

The chain recombines TRBV7-6 with TRBJ2-2, with D possibly matching TRBD1 (6 bases). V was cut by 1 base and J by 5 bases, with 14 bases left in between. This CDR3 region has 16 residues. Germline V gene sequence: CDR1 SGHVS, CDR2 FNYEAQ. The CDR3 nucleotides are TGTGCCAGCAGCTTAGGTCAGGGGCCGGGGACCGGGGAGCTGTTTTTT. Its protein product is CASSLGQGPGTGELFF. The full variable domain, in which reference TRBV7-6 and TRBJ2-2 provide the parts outside the CDR3, is GAGVSQSPRYKVTKRGQDVALRCDPISGHVSLYWYRQALGQGPEFLTYFNYEAQQDKSGLPNDRFSAERPEGSISTLTIQRTEQRDSAMYRCASSLGQGPGTGELFFGEGSRLTVL.

The chain joins TRBV11-2 to TRBJ2-1; no definite D call. Looked up from germline, CDR1 is SGHAT and CDR2 is FQNNGV. The germline V and J ends were trimmed by 1 base and 0 bases, with 10 bases remaining between them. This CDR3 comprises 16 residues. This CDR3 reads CASSLGASSSYNEQFF. CDR3 coding DNA: TGTGCCAGCAGCTTAGGGGCCTCAAGCTCCTACAATGAGCAGTTCTTC.

The CDR3 region is CASSQDRQGYGYTF. CDR3 sequence (DNA): TGTGCCAGCAGCCAAGATCGACAGGGCTATGGCTACACCTTC. The chain recombines TRBV3-1 (or the pseudogene TRBV3-2) with TRBJ1-2; 7 bases line up with TRBD1. The CDR3 contains 14 residues. In germline, CDR1 is LGHDT, CDR2 YNNKEL (reference sequence). The V gene end was trimmed by 0 bases and the J gene end by 4 bases; junction bases not matched to a gene: 2.

V gene TRBV7-9 combines with J gene TRBJ1-1, with unresolved D. Trimming removed 2 bases from V and 1 base from J, with 5 bases in between. The CDR3 spans 13 residues. CDR1 is SEHNR and CDR2 is FQNEAQ in the germline V gene (reference sequence). This CDR3 reads CASSLSGNTEAFF. The CDR3 coding sequence is TGTGCCAGCAGCTTATCAGGGAACACTGAAGCTTTCTTT.

J is TRBJ2-2 and V is TRBV11-3; TRBD2 matches 14 bases. Germline lookup yields CDR1 SGHNT and CDR2 YENEEA. The CDR3 spans 16 residues. V trimming: 5 bases; J trimming: 6 bases; junction bases outside the gene matches: 5. The CDR3 nucleotides read TGTGCCAGCAGCCACCGGACTAGCGGGGGGTCCGGGGAGCTGTTTTTT. Protein product: CASSHRTSGGSGELFF.